This is a list of T cell receptor beta chains from one sample in a study of T cell repertoires in cytomegalovirus infection. Each CDR3 protein is one row after TCRdb ran MiXCR on the reads. Of around 430,000 distinct CDR3 sequences listed, 40% to 50% were seen once; the top ten hold around 45%. These receptors' targets are unknown. The material sequenced was cultured PBMCs, taken from culture after CMV antigen stimulation. All receptors come from a human donor in good health (CMV status not recorded). Some clones in this sample may be carry-over from other donors' samples. CDR3s include the opening cysteine and the closing phenylalanine or tryptophan. The D gene is left open where the match is weak. Clone size, where shown, is once, few, many, or a class for clones that have expanded.

len	d_gene	v_gene	j_gene	abundance	CDR3aa	CDR3nt
15	-	TRBV7-6	TRBJ1-6	-	CASSLDPGIGSPLHF	TGTGCCAGCAGCTTAGATCCGGGTATTGGTTCACCCCTCCACTTT
14	-	TRBV12-3/TRBV12-4	TRBJ2-5	-	CASSSIPSQETQYF	TGTGCCAGCAGTTCGATCCCCAGTCAAGAGACCCAGTACTTC
12	-	TRBV12-3/TRBV12-4	TRBJ1-1	-	CASSFGITEAFF	TGTGCCAGCAGCTTTGGAATCACTGAAGCTTTCTTT
14	-	TRBV5-6	TRBJ2-1	-	CASSLLAARDEQFF	TGTGCCAGCAGCTTGTTGGCAGCCCGGGATGAGCAGTTCTTC
14	-	TRBV6-1	TRBJ2-7	-	CASSSSGGLYEQYF	-
14	-	TRBV19	TRBJ2-7	-	CASSNSFPPYEQYF	TGTGCCAGTAGTAATAGTTTTCCCCCCTACGAGCAGTACTTC
16	-	TRBV6-2/TRBV6-3	TRBJ2-3	-	CASSYPGGGYTDTQYF	TGTGCCAGCAGTTACCCTGGGGGGGGCTACACAGATACGCAGTATTTT
13	-	TRBV7-6	TRBJ2-7	few	CASSFLLQGEQYF	TGTGCCAGCAGCTTCCTACTGCAGGGCGAGCAGTACTTC
15	TRBD1	TRBV6-5	TRBJ2-3	-	CASSYPTGGTDTQYF	TGTGCCAGCAGTTACCCGACAGGGGGCACAGATACGCAGTATTTT
13	-	TRBV7-1	TRBJ2-5	few	CASTKTVQETQYF	TGTGCCAGCACCAAGACAGTCCAAGAGACCCAGTACTTC